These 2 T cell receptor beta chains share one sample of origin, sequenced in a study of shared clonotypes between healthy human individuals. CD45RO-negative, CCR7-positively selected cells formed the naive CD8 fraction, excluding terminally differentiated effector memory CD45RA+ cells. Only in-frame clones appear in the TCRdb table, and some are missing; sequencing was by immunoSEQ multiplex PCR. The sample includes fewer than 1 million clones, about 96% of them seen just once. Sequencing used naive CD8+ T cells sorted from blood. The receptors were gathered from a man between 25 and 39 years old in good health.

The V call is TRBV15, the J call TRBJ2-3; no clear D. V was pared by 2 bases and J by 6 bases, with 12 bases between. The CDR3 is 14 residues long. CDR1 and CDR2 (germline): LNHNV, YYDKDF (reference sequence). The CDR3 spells CATSRLRFGDTQYF. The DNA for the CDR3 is TGTGCCACCAGCAGACTCCGGTTTGGGGATACGCAGTATTTT.

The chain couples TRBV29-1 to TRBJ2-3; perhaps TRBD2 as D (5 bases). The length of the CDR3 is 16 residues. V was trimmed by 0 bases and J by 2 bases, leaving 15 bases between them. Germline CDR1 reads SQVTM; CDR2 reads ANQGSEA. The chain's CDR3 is CSVEEGLFESTDTQYF. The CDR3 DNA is TGCAGCGTTGAAGAAGGACTTTTCGAATCCACAGATACGCAGTATTTT.